This T cell receptor beta chain was identified during a study of cytomegalovirus exposure and HLA in healthy donors. A remark on this clone: What it binds is not known.

Broader study findings: TCR beta chains numbering some 160 were designated cytomegalovirus-associated. For TCR beta chains, V- and J-gene trimming was later linked to a missense DCLRE1C variant.

The PCR was carried out with 60 Vbeta primers and 13 Jbeta primers. The table came from immunoSEQ multiplex PCR; TCRdb's copy has only in-frame clones and leaves some out. The sample holds roughly 160,000 clones; 79% are singletons and the top ten take approximately 2%. The sequencing sample was made of PBMCs. This TCR was sampled from a man aged 35 to 55 in good health and CMV-seronegative.

The CDR3 DNA sequence: TGTGCCAGCAGCCGCCCCGGGGGAGAGACCCAGTACTTC. Its translation: CASSRPGGETQYF. This chain links TRBV7-9 with TRBJ2-5, with D perhaps matching TRBD2 (6 bases). Per the germline V gene, CDR1 is SEHNR and CDR2 is FQNEAQ (reference sequence). The CDR3 totals 13 residues. V gave up 5 bases and J gave up 4 bases, with 11 bases separating them.